This T cell receptor beta chain was captured by sequencing in a study of human thymus T cells. Study results and limitations: Thymic and blood repertoires seemed to favor certain V and J genes. Related studies noted strongly shared thymic repertoires across unrelated people.

The V end lost 1 base, the J end lost 6 bases, and 12 bases lay between the germline ends. The germline CDR1 and CDR2 sequences are MDHEN and SYDVKM. This CDR3 is 14 amino acids long. Resections removed during corrective heart surgery provided the thymus tissue used. Points on this clone: Its target is unknown.

Measured with immunoSEQ multiplex PCR; TCRdb has only the in-frame clones, and not every one. Seen here are roughly 130,000 clones, around 95% observed once, and the top ten hold around 0.024%. The chain combines TRBV28 with TRBJ1-2; TRBD1 might be the D (5 bases). The sample comprised thymus tissue. The receptor's source is a boy less than two years old with a congenital heart defect but otherwise immunologically healthy. The CDR3 nucleotides read TGTGCCAGCAGTTTATATGGGGGTAGGAATGGCTACACCTTC. This gives the protein CASSLYGGRNGYTF.